A single sample is the source of the 27 T cell receptor beta chains below, sequenced in a study of STAT5B mutations in CD4+ large granular lymphocyte leukemia (dated by TCRdb to between 2021 and 2023). The method was the immunoSEQ multiplex PCR assay. TCRdb limited this immuneACCESS table to in-frame rearrangements with V and J called. A share of clones is missing; checked studies link under half to unresolved V genes, and the rest is unexplained. A total of 20,000 to 25,000 clones appear in this sample, about three quarters of them only once. The ten biggest clones cover nearly 0.65% of the sample. Sequencing was done on a sample of CD4+ T cells from blood buffy coats. These receptors came from a human donor in good health.

The chain uses TRBV11-3 and TRBJ2-7; 10 bases fit TRBD1. The ends lost 1 base at V and 11 bases at J; junction bases unmatched: 5. The CDR3 is 13 residues long. Germline V gene lookup returns CDR1 SGHNT and CDR2 YENEEA. CDR3 bases: TGTGCCAGCAGCTTAGCCTATGGACAGGGGGAGTACTTC. Residues: CASSLAYGQGEYF. Based on the CDR3 plus reference TRBV11-3 and TRBJ2-7, the full variable domain is EAGVVQSPRYKIIEKKQPVAFWCNPISGHNTLYWYLQNLGQGPELLIRYENEEAVDDSQLPKDRFSAERLKGVDSTLKIQPAELGDSAVYLCASSLAYGQGEYFGPGTRLTVT.

The rearrangement joins TRBV5-4 to TRBJ1-4; the match to TRBD1 covers 7 bases. The CDR3 runs to 14 residues. CDR1 and CDR2 (germline): SGHNT, YYREEE (reference sequence). V lost 2 bases to trimming and J lost 10 bases; unmatched junction nucleotides: 8. The CDR3 DNA sequence: TGTGCCAGCAGCTTCGACAGGGTAGGCGGAAAACTGTTTTTT. Translating it yields CASSFDRVGGKLFF.

This chain joins TRBV19 and TRBJ1-5; TRBD1 might be the D (5 bases). The CDR3 sequence is 15 residues long. Per the germline V gene, CDR1 is LNHDA and CDR2 is SQIVND (reference sequence). V shed 2 bases and J shed 7 bases, with 15 bases lying between them. For the CDR3, the DNA is TGTGCCAGTAGTATATCCGGGTTAGGGGAGCAGCCCCAGCATTTT. It yields the protein CASSISGLGEQPQHF.

The rearrangement uses TRBV7-6 and TRBJ2-1; 9 nucleotides align to TRBD2. The germline CDR1 and CDR2 sequences are SGHVS and FNYEAQ. V was pared by 4 bases and J by 6 bases, with 16 bases of the junction left unmatched. CDR3 length equals 18 residues. The CDR3 nucleotides are TGTGCCAGCAGCTCGAGTCTGTTGCGGGGGGGCCGGGGCAATGAGCAGTTCTTC. Protein product: CASSSSLLRGGRGNEQFF.

The J gene is TRBJ2-7, the V gene TRBV5-1; 10 bases fit TRBD1. The CDR3 extends over 16 amino acids. With 4 bases clipped from V and 1 base from J, the junction kept 8 bases outside the gene matches. CDR1 is SGHRS and CDR2 is YFSETQ in the germline V gene. The CDR3 protein is CASSLAPGQGSYEQYF. Written as DNA, the CDR3 is TGCGCCAGCAGCCTCGCCCCGGGACAGGGGTCCTACGAGCAGTACTTC.

This chain uses TRBV27 with TRBJ2-2; D is unclear. Germline assignment: CDR1 MNHEY and CDR2 SMNVEV (reference sequence). There are 15 residues in the CDR3. Trimming pared 4 bases from V and 0 bases from J, leaving 9 bases between. For the CDR3, the DNA is TGTGCCAGCAGTTACAGTCGGACGAACACCGGGGAGCTGTTTTTT. Encoded protein: CASSYSRTNTGELFF.

This clone was found a few times. The gene calls are TRBV18 and TRBJ2-2; no reliable D call. The CDR3 length is 14 residues. The ends were cut back, 2 bases at V and 5 bases at J, with 9 bases in the middle. Germline loops: CDR1 KGHSH, CDR2 LQKENI. This CDR3 is CASSPNTKTGELFF. The CDR3 DNA follows: TGTGCCAGCTCACCAAATACCAAGACCGGGGAGCTGTTTTTT.

The chain is built from TRBV28 and TRBJ1-2; tentatively, D is TRBD1 (5 bases). The CDR3 runs 12 residues. CDR1 is MDHEN and CDR2 is SYDVKM in the germline V gene. V dropped 2 bases and J dropped 7 bases, with 8 bases sitting between them. The chain's CDR3 is CASSLEGRGYTF. CDR3 in DNA: TGTGCCAGCAGTTTAGAGGGACGTGGCTACACCTTC.

This clone came up once. The V call is TRBV5-6, the J call TRBJ1-3, with a possible D match to TRBD1 (6 bases). V shed 0 bases and J shed 0 bases, with 10 bases lying between them. CDR1 is SGHDT, CDR2 YYEEEE, per germline. The CDR3 loop spans 16 amino acids. The CDR3 nucleotides read TGTGCCAGCAGCTTGGGGACAGCCTTCTCTGGAAACACCATATATTTT. It translates to CASSLGTAFSGNTIYF.

The genes are TRBV18 and TRBJ1-2; weak D call: TRBD1 (6 bases). Germline-derived CDR1 and CDR2 are KGHSH and LQKENI. With 5 bases removed from V and 3 bases from J, the gap between germline ends came to 13 bases. The CDR3 sequence is 14 residues long. Here the CDR3 reads CASSVDSTHYGYTF. The CDR3 DNA follows: TGTGCCAGCTCAGTGGACAGCACCCACTATGGCTACACCTTC. Supplemented by reference TRBV18 and TRBJ1-2, the full variable domain reads NAGVMQNPRHLVRRRGQEARLRCSPMKGHSHVYWYRQLPEEGLKFMVYLQKENIIDESGMPKERFSAEFPKEGPSILRIQQVVRGDSAAYFCASSVDSTHYGYTFGSGTRLTVV.

The V gene is TRBV11-2, the J gene TRBJ2-1; TRBD1 might be the D (6 bases). Germline V CDR1 and CDR2: SGHAT, FQNNGV. The ends were cut back, 5 bases at V and 0 bases at J, with 20 bases in the middle. This CDR3 comprises 18 residues. This CDR3 reads CASSPDWTEPSSYNEQFF. The DNA of the CDR3 is TGTGCCAGCAGCCCAGACTGGACAGAACCAAGCTCCTACAATGAGCAGTTCTTC.

The rearrangement links TRBV30 to TRBJ1-6; 7 nucleotides agree with TRBD1. The length of the CDR3 is 14 residues. J was trimmed by 1 base and V by 3 bases; bases with no gene match: 0. Germline values: CDR1 GTSNPN, CDR2 SVGIG (reference sequence). The CDR3 reads CAWRDRSYNSPLHF. The DNA for the CDR3 is TGTGCCTGGAGGGACAGGTCCTATAATTCACCCCTCCACTTT.

The chain joins TRBV5-1 to TRBJ1-1; no firm D call. The V gene lost 1 base and the J gene lost 2 bases, with 6 bases spanning the gap. The germline V gene encodes CDR1 SGHRS and CDR2 YFSETQ. This CDR3 contains 13 residues. In DNA, the CDR3 is TGCGCCAGCAGCTTGAACCTCAACACTGAAGCTTTCTTT. Amino acid sequence: CASSLNLNTEAFF.

The V call is TRBV5-1, the J call TRBJ2-1, with D possibly being TRBD2 (7 bases). Germline V CDR1 and CDR2: SGHRS, YFSETQ. The V end was cut by 0 bases, the J end by 7 bases, with 20 bases between. The CDR3 is 17 residues long. CDR3 protein: CASSLGGGGGASNEQFF. DNA for the CDR3: TGCGCCAGCAGCTTGGGTGGAGGTGGGGGGGCGTCAAATGAGCAGTTCTTC.

The gene calls are TRBV5-6 and TRBJ2-7, with D tentatively TRBD1 (6 bases). This CDR3 comprises 15 residues. Germline CDR1 reads SGHDT; CDR2 reads YYEEEE. Between the trimmed V and J ends, which lost 3 bases and 1 base, there was a span of 14 bases. CDR3 nucleotides: TGTGCCAGCAGCTCGTACAGACAGGCGTCCTACGAGCAGTACTTC. The encoded protein is CASSSYRQASYEQYF.

This chain joins TRBV30 and TRBJ2-7, with D tentatively TRBD1 or TRBD2 (5 bases each). V was clipped by 1 base and J by 2 bases, with 12 bases between them. This CDR3 is built from 14 residues. CDR1 is GTSNPN, CDR2 SVGIG, per germline (reference sequence). The CDR3 sequence is CAWSDRDGAYEQYF. CDR3 in DNA: TGTGCCTGGAGTGACCGGGACGGAGCCTACGAGCAGTACTTC. The full variable domain, rest sourced from reference TRBV30 and TRBJ2-7, is SQTIHQWPATLVQPVGSPLSLECTVEGTSNPNLYWYRQAAGRGLQLLFYSVGIGQISSEVPQNLSASRPQDRQFILSSKKLLLSDSGFYLCAWSDRDGAYEQYFGPGTRLTVT.

The rearrangement uses TRBV25-1 and TRBJ1-4, with TRBD1 matching over 7 bases. Trimming at V came to 4 bases and at J to 5 bases, leaving 1 base not matched to a gene. The CDR3 loop spans 13 amino acids. Germline V gives CDR1 MGHDK, CDR2 SYGVNS. The CDR3 nucleotides read TGTGCCAGCAGTGGGGACAGAAATGAAAAACTGTTTTTT. Translation: CASSGDRNEKLFF. The variable domain in full, completed from reference TRBV25-1 and TRBJ1-4, reads EADIYQTPRYLVIGTGKKITLECSQTMGHDKMYWYQQDPGMELHLIHYSYGVNSTEKGDLSSESTVSRIRTEHFPLTLESARPSHTSQYLCASSGDRNEKLFFGSGTQLSVL.

This chain links TRBV27 with TRBJ2-2; D remains ambiguous. CDR3 length: 14 residues. Germline CDR1 MNHEY, CDR2 SMNVEV (reference sequence). Trimming removed 2 bases at V and 3 bases at J, with 7 bases between. The CDR3 bases are TGTGCCAGCAGTTTAAAAAGGGACACCGGGGAGCTGTTTTTT. Its protein product is CASSLKRDTGELFF.

V and J are TRBV9 and TRBJ1-1, with D possibly matching TRBD1 (5 bases). This CDR3 spans 16 amino acids. Germline CDR1 reads SGDLS; CDR2 reads YYNGEE. V lost 4 bases and J 3 bases, leaving 19 bases between the germline ends. The CDR3 coding sequence is TGTGCCAGCAGCCCCACCGGGACCTTGTCTGACACTGAAGCTTTCTTT. Translating it yields CASSPTGTLSDTEAFF.

This chain connects TRBV10-3 to TRBJ1-5; 9 nucleotides match TRBD1. Germline CDR1 reads ENHRY; CDR2 reads SYGVKD. Trimming took 6 bases from V and 4 from J; bases not matched to a gene: 1. The CDR3 sequence is 13 residues long. The CDR3 here is CAISGTGNQPQHF. The CDR3 nucleotides read TGTGCCATCAGCGGGACAGGGAATCAGCCCCAGCATTTT.

The chain combines TRBV4-1 with TRBJ2-6; D not certain. Trimming cost V 0 bases and J 2 bases, with 11 bases left between them. The CDR3 consists of 17 residues. Germline V lookup: CDR1 MGHRA, CDR2 YSYEKL. CDR3 protein: CASSQEGTRTGANVLTF. As DNA, the CDR3 is TGCGCCAGCAGCCAAGAAGGCACTCGAACTGGGGCCAACGTCCTGACTTTC.

This chain links TRBV7-2 with TRBJ2-7; tentative D call: TRBD1 (6 bases). Trimming removed 2 bases at V and 5 bases at J, with 13 bases between. Germline V gene lookup returns CDR1 SGHTA and CDR2 FQGNSA. The CDR3 sequence is 14 residues long. The CDR3 region is CASSLSRGYDEQYF. The CDR3 DNA is TGTGCCAGCAGCTTAAGTAGGGGGTACGACGAGCAGTACTTC. The complete variable domain, with remaining parts taken from reference TRBV7-2 and TRBJ2-7, reads GAGVSQSPSNKVTEKGKDVELRCDPISGHTALYWYRQSLGQGLEFLIYFQGNSAPDKSGLPSDRFSAERTGGSVSTLTIQRTQQEDSAVYLCASSLSRGYDEQYFGPGTRLTVT.

This clone was picked up a small number of times. The V call is TRBV5-1, the J call TRBJ2-7; D ambiguous. This CDR3 region has 11 residues. Per germline, CDR1 SGHRS and CDR2 YFSETQ. Trimming cost V 5 bases and J 0 bases, with 3 bases left between them. The CDR3: CASRSSYEQYF. For the CDR3, the DNA is TGCGCCAGCAGGTCCTCCTACGAGCAGTACTTC.

V is TRBV11-2 and J is TRBJ2-3, with D possibly being TRBD1 (5 bases). The V end lost 2 bases, the J end lost 4 bases, and 7 bases lay between the germline ends. Germline V gives CDR1 SGHAT, CDR2 FQNNGV. The length of the CDR3 is 13 residues. The CDR3 DNA reads TGTGCCAGCAGCTTAAAGGGGCCAGATACGCAGTATTTT. It yields the protein CASSLKGPDTQYF.

The chain uses TRBV2 and TRBJ2-7; TRBD1 matches at 10 bases. The germline V gene has CDR1 SNHLY and CDR2 FYNNEI. The CDR3 runs 16 residues. V gave up 1 base and J gave up 6 bases; unmatched junction bases: 9. CDR3 residues: CASSEEEGQGFLEQYF. CDR3 in DNA: TGTGCCAGCAGTGAAGAGGAGGGACAGGGGTTTCTCGAGCAGTACTTC.

The chain uses TRBV7-9 and TRBJ1-6, with unresolved D. CDR1 and CDR2 from the germline V gene are SEHNR and FQNEAQ (reference sequence). V was cut by 8 bases and J by 15 bases, with 17 bases left in between. CDR3 length: 12 amino acids. The CDR3 spells CASEFPIGVLHF. The CDR3 region has the DNA TGTGCCAGCGAATTCCCCATCGGTGTCCTCCACTTT.

This chain uses TRBV5-1 with TRBJ2-1; TRBD2 agrees at 10 bases. Germline values: CDR1 SGHRS, CDR2 YFSETQ. The CDR3 is 15 amino acids. V lost 3 bases, J lost 3 bases, and 3 bases stayed unmatched. The CDR3 sequence: CASSSPSGGYNEQFF. CDR3 nucleotide sequence: TGCGCCAGCAGCTCGCCTAGCGGGGGCTACAATGAGCAGTTCTTC.